This T cell receptor beta chain is from a study of blood T cell repertoires in COVID-19. Looking at the study overall: COVID-19 samples from acute and convalescent phases originated in the United States, Italy and Spain. In each case, the material was cDNA or gDNA derived from T cells, B-cell-depleted T cells, or PBMCs.

Here immunoSEQ multiplex PCR was the method, and the copy in TCRdb shows in-frame clones only, minus some. The table shows nearly 250,000 clones, with approximately 85% occurring only once. The age range of participants was about 18 to 90 years, with residence in under 30 US areas. Cohort assignment relied on participant-reported clinical history. The junction had 12 bases not matched to a gene; V was cut back by 9 bases and J by 4 bases. In germline, CDR1 is MNHEY, CDR2 SVGAGI. The CDR3 runs 15 residues. The chain carries TRBV6-5 and TRBJ1-3; 7 bases align to TRBD1. This clonotype originated in a woman in her 50s with acute COVID-19. The sample taken for sequencing was PBMCs or T cells enriched from blood (not recorded which). In nucleotides, the CDR3 is TGTGCCAGTACACGTCAGGACAGGAGCGGAAACACCATATATTTT. Protein sequence: CASTRQDRSGNTIYF.